This T cell receptor (beta chain) was identified during a study of CD8 T cells in ankylosing spondylitis (TCRdb year 2017). For the wider study: The study set out to find disease-linked TCR variants by profiling T cell receptor beta repertoires in ankylosing spondylitis patients and healthy donors. The full study cohort comprised about 24 ankylosing spondylitis patients and 85 to 120 healthy donors. Samples of peripheral blood were taken, and for ankylosing spondylitis patients, synovial fluid was collected as well.

This clonotype was counted at least ten times. The antigen it recognizes is unknown. Base qualities were left out, and no much larger clone turns up one base away. Study-wide findings and limitations: Some of the motif variants had been reported before in the synovial fluid and blood of reactive arthritis patients, a finding that suggests common disease-initiation mechanisms. The disease-linked clones had a CD8+ phenotype and were found at relatively low frequencies in peripheral blood. Significant enrichment of the disease-linked clones was reported in matched synovial fluid samples from ankylosing spondylitis patients. Blood from ankylosing spondylitis patients appeared to be characterized by a TCR beta motif made up of several highly homologous amino acid variants.

Sequencer: Illumina HiSeq 2500. Quantitative 5'-RACE with molecular barcodes was used to prepare TCR beta libraries. In the paper's pipeline: A new computational method based on a probabilistic model of VDJ rearrangement was used to identify disease-linked TCR variants. The raw public reads went through TCRdb reprocessing: fastp at Q25, MiXCR clone calling, in-frame beta chains kept. A single entry per CDR3 protein holds the most common genes and DNA from its merged rows. These V and J calls originate from TCRdb's pipeline instead of the authors' own analysis. Counted in this sample were 150,000 to 200,000 distinct CDR3 sequences; 13% of them appeared once. The ten largest clones add up to about 10% of the sample. From its cysteine to its phenylalanine, the CDR3 spans 14 amino acids. The read is trimmed to its CDR3 DNA, 42 bases read in frame from base 1. Compared with germline, V lacks 4 bases and J lacks 2 bases; bases without a gene match: 3. Reading the germline V gene gives CDR1 SGHRS and CDR2 YFSETQ.

The material sequenced was blood, either unsorted or a sorted T cell fraction (not recorded which). Recombination connected TRBV5-1 to TRBJ1-2; TRBD1 matches 9 bases in the middle. The origin of this receptor is a female donor with ankylosing spondylitis or in good health (not recorded which). CDR3 reads: CASSQGTGNYGYTF. The sequence in DNA is TGCGCCAGCAGCCAGGGGACAGGGAACTATGGCTACACCTTC. Here the CDR3 is joined to the reference TRBV5-1 and TRBJ1-2 genes, and the full variable domain is: KAGVTQTPRYLIKTRGQQVTLSCSPISGHRSVSWYQQTPGQGLQFLFEYFSETQRNKGNFPGRFSGRQFSNSRSEMNVSTLELGDSALYLCASSQGTGNYGYTFGSGTRLTVV.